The 20 T cell receptor beta chains below all came from one sample that was sequenced in a study of shared clonotypes between healthy human individuals. The table came from immunoSEQ multiplex PCR; TCRdb's copy has only in-frame clones and leaves some out. The sample includes over 400,000 clones, 78% of them seen just once. Sequenced sample: PBMCs. These receptors were collected from a woman between 40 and 55 years old in good health. Some clones in this sample may be carry-over from other donors' samples.

The V and J genes are TRBV5-1 and TRBJ2-3; D ambiguous. The CDR3 is 15 amino acids. Germline V gene data show CDR1 as SGHRS and CDR2 as YFSETQ. Trimming shortened V by 1 base and J by 0 bases, and 9 bases separated the two germline ends. In nucleotides, the CDR3 is TGCGCCAGCAGCTTGAACAGTCCTAGCACAGATACGCAGTATTTT. This sequence encodes CASSLNSPSTDTQYF.

The rearrangement links TRBV28 to TRBJ2-7; 10 bases are shared with TRBD1. The germline V gene encodes CDR1 MDHEN and CDR2 SYDVKM. CDR3 length equals 14 residues. V lost 4 bases, J lost 6 bases, and 6 bases stayed unmatched. The CDR3 protein is CASSSRDRGGEQYF. CDR3 in DNA: TGTGCCAGCAGTTCCCGGGACAGGGGTGGCGAGCAGTACTTC.

The CDR3 DNA reads as TGTGCCAGCAGCCCTCGGACTAGCGGGGGGGATTTGGAGCAGTACTTC. Protein: CASSPRTSGGDLEQYF. The chain carries TRBV4-2 and TRBJ2-7, with 15 bases identical to TRBD2. The germline V gene encodes CDR1 LGHNA and CDR2 YNFKEQ. With 4 bases clipped from V and 7 bases from J, the junction kept 8 bases outside the gene matches. The CDR3 totals 16 residues.

The rearrangement uses TRBV27 and TRBJ2-3; D ambiguous. The germline V and J ends were trimmed by 5 bases and 2 bases, with 5 bases remaining between them. Germline V gives CDR1 MNHEY, CDR2 SMNVEV (reference sequence). The CDR3 has 12 residues. In DNA form, the CDR3 reads TGTGCCAGCAGTCTTAACACAGATACGCAGTATTTT. This encodes CASSLNTDTQYF.

This rearrangement joins TRBV21-1 to TRBJ2-1. TRBV21-1 counts as a pseudogene. CDR3 length equals 16 residues. CDR3 nucleotides: TGTGCCAGCAGCCGTTCTAGGGACCCTCCCTACAATGAGCAGTTCTTC. This translates into CASSRSRDPPYNEQFF.

This chain uses TRBV6-1 with TRBJ2-1; 8 bases match TRBD2. The CDR3 spans 13 residues. Trimming took 6 bases from V and 9 from J; bases not matched to a gene: 7. The germline V gene encodes CDR1 MNHNS and CDR2 SASEGT. The CDR3 nucleotides read TGTGCCAGCAGACGGACTAGCCGGGGTGAGCAGTTCTTC. Translated: CASRRTSRGEQFF.

The V gene is TRBV28, the J gene TRBJ2-2; 7 bases map to TRBD1. V gave up 3 bases and J gave up 2 bases; unmatched junction bases: 9. CDR1 MDHEN and CDR2 SYDVKM come from the germline V gene. CDR3 length: 17 amino acids. The CDR3 sequence is CASSFSRTGINTGELFF. The CDR3 nucleotides read TGTGCCAGCAGTTTTTCCCGGACAGGCATTAACACCGGGGAGCTGTTTTTT. Combining the CDR3 with reference TRBV28 and TRBJ2-2 gives the whole variable domain DVKVTQSSRYLVKRTGEKVFLECVQDMDHENMFWYRQDPGLGLRLIYFSYDVKMKEKGDIPEGYSVSREKKERFSLILESASTNQTSMYLCASSFSRTGINTGELFFGEGSRLTVL.

This chain connects TRBV9 to TRBJ2-1, with 11 bases identical to TRBD2. The germline gives CDR1 SGDLS, CDR2 YYNGEE. The V segment lost 3 bases and the J segment 8 bases; nucleotides outside the gene matches: 7. CDR3 length: 15 residues. Here the CDR3 DNA reads TGTGCCAGCAGCGCCAGGACTAGCGGGCTGTATGAGCAGTTCTTC. Amino acids: CASSARTSGLYEQFF.

This chain joins TRBV29-1 and TRBJ1-2; 7 nucleotides agree with TRBD1. V dropped 5 bases and J dropped 8; count of bases not matched to a gene: 11. CDR1 and CDR2 from the germline V gene are SQVTM and ANQGSEA. CDR3 length: 13 residues. The CDR3 protein is CSVLRTGSKGYTF. As DNA, the CDR3 is TGCAGCGTTTTAAGGACAGGCTCAAAGGGCTACACCTTC.

A few counts support this clone. The chain is built from TRBV4-3 and TRBJ2-7; a possible D gene is TRBD1 (6 bases). This CDR3 contains 16 residues. The V and J ends lost 0 bases and 2 bases respectively, with 14 bases between them. Germline-derived CDR1 and CDR2 are LGHNA and YSLEER. The chain's CDR3 is CASSQDLDRKTYEQYF. DNA of the CDR3: TGCGCCAGCAGCCAAGATCTCGACAGGAAAACCTACGAGCAGTACTTC.

V and J are TRBV28 and TRBJ2-7; 7 bases are a match to TRBD2. The CDR3 consists of 16 residues. The trim removed 3 bases at V and 5 bases at J, leaving 13 bases unmatched. CDR1 MDHEN and CDR2 SYDVKM come from the germline V gene. The CDR3 spells CASSFQKRASGNEQYF. In DNA form, the CDR3 reads TGTGCCAGCAGTTTCCAAAAGAGGGCAAGCGGGAACGAGCAGTACTTC.

The chain is built from TRBV6-6 and TRBJ2-5; the match to TRBD1 covers 10 bases. The germline gives CDR1 MNHNY, CDR2 SVGAGI (reference sequence). This CDR3 has 16 amino acids. V shed 0 bases, J shed 7 bases, and the junction held 8 bases outside the gene matches. This CDR3 is CASSYSGTGAVVTQYF. The CDR3 nucleotides read TGTGCCAGCAGTTACTCCGGGACAGGGGCGGTGGTGACCCAGTACTTC.

The chain recombines TRBV19 with TRBJ2-7; 7 nucleotides line up with TRBD1. The V segment lost 3 bases and the J segment 2 bases; nucleotides outside the gene matches: 4. Germline-derived CDR1 and CDR2 are LNHDA and SQIVND (reference sequence). CDR3 length equals 14 residues. The CDR3: CASSIGTVPYEQYF. The CDR3 DNA follows: TGTGCCAGTAGTATCGGGACAGTACCCTACGAGCAGTACTTC.

The genes are TRBV2 and TRBJ2-5, with no clear D. Germline loops: CDR1 SNHLY, CDR2 FYNNEI. With 6 bases removed from V and 2 bases from J, the gap between germline ends came to 7 bases. The CDR3 contains 12 residues. The CDR3 protein is CASRLLQETQYF. In nucleotides, the CDR3 is TGTGCCAGCAGGCTCCTACAAGAGACCCAGTACTTC.

This clone was counted between two and nine times. The chain links TRBV28 to TRBJ1-5, with D maybe TRBD1 (5 bases). The CDR3 covers 15 residues. CDR1 MDHEN and CDR2 SYDVKM come from the germline V gene. Trimming stripped 6 bases from V and 9 bases from J, with 21 bases between. The CDR3 here is CASRQDTELLGPQHF. CDR3 DNA: TGTGCCAGCAGACAGGACACGGAACTCCTAGGGCCCCAGCATTTT.

The chain carries TRBV7-2 and TRBJ2-3; D might be TRBD1 or TRBD2, each matching 5 bases. The germline V and J ends were trimmed by 10 bases and 5 bases, with 13 bases remaining between them. The CDR3 is 12 residues long. Germline loops: CDR1 SGHTA, CDR2 FQGNSA. In DNA, the CDR3 is TGTGCCACCGGGGCAGCGGAAGATACGCAGTATTTT. Protein product: CATGAAEDTQYF. Supplemented by reference TRBV7-2 and TRBJ2-3, the full variable domain reads GAGVSQSPSNKVTEKGKDVELRCDPISGHTALYWYRQSLGQGLEFLIYFQGNSAPDKSGLPSDRFSAERTGGSVSTLTIQRTQQEDSAVYLCATGAAEDTQYFGPGTRLTVL.

The rearrangement joins TRBV29-1 to TRBJ2-7; 11 bases line up with TRBD2. Germline CDR1 reads SQVTM; CDR2 reads ANQGSEA. With 6 bases clipped from V and 2 bases from J, the junction kept 6 bases outside the gene matches. The CDR3 contains 14 residues. In DNA, the CDR3 is TGCAGCGTCTCCGGGACTAGCGGAACCTACGAGCAGTACTTC. This gives the protein CSVSGTSGTYEQYF.

In regard to this clone: Just one base apart from a much larger clone, this may be a read error. V gene TRBV6-1 combines with J gene TRBJ2-3, with D hard to call. Germline loops: CDR1 MNHNS, CDR2 SASEGT. The CDR3 length is 12 residues. With 6 bases removed from V and 0 bases from J, the gap between germline ends came to 4 bases. This CDR3 reads CASRGSTDTQYF. CDR3 sequence (DNA): TGTGCCAGCAGGGGGAGCACAGATACGCAGTATTTT.

The chain couples TRBV7-9 to TRBJ2-3; D gene ambiguous. Deletions cut 8 bases from V and 3 bases from J, with 6 bases between. CDR1 is SEHNR and CDR2 is FQNEAQ in the germline V gene (reference sequence). CDR3 size: 11 residues. The CDR3 protein is CASRPTDTQYF. In DNA, the CDR3 is TGTGCCAGCCGCCCTACAGATACGCAGTATTTT.

The chain employs TRBV10-3 and TRBJ2-3; 11 positions agree with TRBD1. Unmatched junction bases numbered 1, after V lost 2 bases and J lost 3 bases. CDR1 and CDR2 (germline): ENHRY, SYGVKD. This CDR3 spans 15 amino acids. CDR3 bases: TGTGCCATCAGTGAGCGGGACAGGGGGACAGATACGCAGTATTTT. Its translation: CAISERDRGTDTQYF.